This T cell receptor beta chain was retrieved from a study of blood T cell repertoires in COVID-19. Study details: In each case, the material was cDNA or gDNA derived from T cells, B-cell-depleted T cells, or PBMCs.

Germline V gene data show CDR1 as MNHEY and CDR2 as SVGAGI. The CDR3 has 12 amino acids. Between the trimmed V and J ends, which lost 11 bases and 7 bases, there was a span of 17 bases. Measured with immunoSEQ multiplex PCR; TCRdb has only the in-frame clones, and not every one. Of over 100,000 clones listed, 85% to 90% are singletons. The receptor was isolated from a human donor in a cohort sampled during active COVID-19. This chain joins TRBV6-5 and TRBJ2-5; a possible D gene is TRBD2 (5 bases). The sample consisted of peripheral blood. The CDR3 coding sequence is TGTGCCGCAATTGCCCCTGAGGGGACCCAGTACTTC. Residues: CAAIAPEGTQYF.